This T cell receptor beta chain was captured by sequencing in a study of Graves' ophthalmopathy and Graves' hyperthyroidism (dated 2018 in TCRdb). In the study overall: A patient counted as having stable hyperthyroidism if there was no progression to ophthalmopathy within 18 months of follow-up. To tell Graves' ophthalmopathy apart from Graves' hyperthyroidism, and to predict which patients would progress to ophthalmopathy, the study relied on TCR beta repertoire signatures. In total, over 130 blood samples were TCR-sequenced: 43 ophthalmopathy, about 75 hyperthyroidism and 17 hyperthyroidism-to-ophthalmopathy patients. To explore V-J signatures distinguishing ophthalmopathy from hyperthyroidism, a discovery set of 100 or so patients (43 ophthalmopathy, 57 stable hyperthyroidism) was enrolled. For independent validation, a separate cohort was made up of 18 hyperthyroidism patients plus 17 patients who later progressed from hyperthyroidism to ophthalmopathy. In six hyperthyroidism patients, the T-cell repertoire of thyroid tissue was compared with the T-cell repertoire of blood. After sampling, hyperthyroidism patients received methimazole starting at 30 mg daily, and ophthalmopathy patients received high-dose intravenous methylprednisolone. The paper as a whole reports these results and caveats: In validation, the model predicted ophthalmopathy progression with nearly 71% sensitivity and roughly 72% specificity; about a dozen predicted patients were CT-confirmed with GO in a median of approximately six months. No statistical method was used to predetermine the sample size, and group allocation was not hidden from the investigators. Most expanded thyroid clonotypes with frequency above 0.001 were also detected in blood, suggesting blood repertoires may reflect the thyroid immune response. In cross-validation, the 13-signature model distinguished ophthalmopathy from stable hyperthyroidism with approximately 90% sensitivity and approximately 81% specificity, and in the test set the corresponding values were roughly 80% and 76%.

CDR1 ENHRY and CDR2 SYGVKD are derived from the germline V gene. The trim is 11 bases for V and 1 base for J, with a gap of 14 bases between the germline ends. The CDR3 contains 13 residues, cysteine and phenylalanine counted. Solely the CDR3 DNA is kept, with 39 bases framed from the first base. TCR beta CDR3 regions were amplified from RNA transcripts for repertoire sequencing. The first round of RT-PCR was done with HTBI primers and the Qiagen OneStep RT-PCR kit, and was followed by a second round of multiplex PCR, then size selection and purification. Sequencing of the libraries was carried out on an Illumina HiSeq2000 in paired-end mode with 100 bp reads. In the original analysis: SOAPnuke was used for read processing, and reads with adapters, uncalled bases, a mean Phred below 15, or no exact constant-primer or identifier match were discarded. COPE v1.2.5 was used to merge the high-quality paired reads. Each unique nucleotide sequence was defined as a clonotype, and clonotypes were aligned to IMGT TRB V, D and J references with MiTCR v1.1. The analysis was limited to V-J combinations with a frequency above 0.0001, which together covered more than 98% of repertoires. For each V-J combination, a TCR clonal expansion and chaos score was defined as the ratio of F50 clonal expansion to chaos observed in the TCRdist matrix. Welch's t-statistics and random forest were used to reduce features to approximately 13 V-J combinations, which were fed into a naive Bayes classifier. Thyroid-blood repertoire similarity was quantified with the Morisita-Horn index. TCRdb trimmed public reads at Q25 via fastp, called clones via MiXCR and kept in-frame beta chains. Rows with a matching CDR3 protein are joined into one entry that keeps the most common DNA and genes. TCRdb, not the authors, supplied the V and J calls. The sample table lists 1 million to 1.3 million distinct CDR3 sequences, approximately 35% of them with a count of one. The top ten constitute approximately 10% of the sample.

The hyperthyroidism patients were 18 to 65 years old and newly diagnosed, with a disease duration of less than 2 months. Patients with other autoimmune diseases, uncontrolled infections, pregnancy or lactation were excluded from the study. Diagnosis relied on clinical symptoms, serum thyroxine, TRAb, thyroid ultrasound and orbital computed tomography. Trizol reagent was used to extract the total RNA, and its quality was then checked on an Agilent 2100 Bioanalyzer. This clonotype was recorded at least ten times. Its recognized antigen is unknown. No much larger clonotype is one base removed from it; base qualities were not supplied.

Material: peripheral blood or thyroid tissue (not recorded which). The chain was built from TRBV10-3 and TRBJ1-1; TRBD1 is a possible D gene, resting on 6 matching bases. The clonotype originates from an adult man with Graves' hyperthyroidism. The DNA reads as follows: TGTGCCGTACAGGGACCATCGAACACTGAAGCTTTCTTT. This is translated as CAVQGPSNTEAFF.